This T cell receptor (beta chain) originates from a study of T cell repertoires in cytomegalovirus infection. Study context: Evidence of both CMV infection and a matching HLA type came from public TCR beta signatures. General study results and limits: Dominating the ex vivo response were HLA-C-restricted CMV-specific TCR beta clonotypes. Using cumulative public TCR beta family frequency, the authors identified those who carried CMV together with the relevant HLA.

MiXCR, run by TCRdb on the reads, gives a single entry per CDR3 protein. This sample has around 260,000 distinct CDR3 sequences; 20% to 30% occur once, and the top ten carry 14%. There are a few counts of this clonotype. Its target is unknown. The CDR3 loop spans 12 amino acids. Germline V lookup: CDR1 SGHTA, CDR2 FQGNSA. The V end lost 0 bases, the J end lost 10 bases, and 7 bases lay between the germline ends. The chain is built from TRBV7-2 and TRBJ2-1; D unresolved. This receptor was identified in a human donor in good health (CMV status not recorded). Some clones in this sample may be carry-over from other donors' samples. The sample taken for sequencing was PBMCs. The CDR3 loop is CASSLASREQFF. DNA of the CDR3: TGTGCCAGCAGCTTAGCGTCCCGGGAGCAGTTCTTC.